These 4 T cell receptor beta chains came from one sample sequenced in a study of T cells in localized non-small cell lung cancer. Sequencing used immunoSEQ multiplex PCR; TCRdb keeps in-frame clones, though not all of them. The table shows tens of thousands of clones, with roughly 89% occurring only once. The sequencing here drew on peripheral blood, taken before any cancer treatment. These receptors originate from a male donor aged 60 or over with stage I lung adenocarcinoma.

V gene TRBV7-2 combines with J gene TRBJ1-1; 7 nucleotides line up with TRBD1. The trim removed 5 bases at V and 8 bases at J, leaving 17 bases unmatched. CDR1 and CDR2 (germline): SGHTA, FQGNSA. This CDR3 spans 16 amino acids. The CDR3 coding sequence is TGTGCCAGCAGCCGGACCCCACCCGGACAGGAGACAGAAGCTTTCTTT. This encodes CASSRTPPGQETEAFF. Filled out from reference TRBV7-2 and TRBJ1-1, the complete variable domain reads GAGVSQSPSNKVTEKGKDVELRCDPISGHTALYWYRQSLGQGLEFLIYFQGNSAPDKSGLPSDRFSAERTGGSVSTLTIQRTQQEDSAVYLCASSRTPPGQETEAFFGQGTRLTVV.

The CDR3: CASSGGTGAVEQYF. DNA for the CDR3: TGTGCCAGCAGTGGAGGGACAGGGGCGGTCGAGCAGTACTTC. The chain is built from TRBV2 and TRBJ2-7, with 10 bases aligning to TRBD1. The germline CDR1 and CDR2 sequences are SNHLY and FYNNEI. This CDR3 is built from 14 residues. V dropped 4 bases and J dropped 6; count of bases not matched to a gene: 6. The whole variable domain, remainder taken from reference TRBV2 and TRBJ2-7, is EPEVTQTPSHQVTQMGQEVILRCVPISNHLYFYWYRQILGQKVEFLVSFYNNEISEKSEIFDDQFSVERPDGSNFTLKIRSTKLEDSAMYFCASSGGTGAVEQYFGPGTRLTVT.

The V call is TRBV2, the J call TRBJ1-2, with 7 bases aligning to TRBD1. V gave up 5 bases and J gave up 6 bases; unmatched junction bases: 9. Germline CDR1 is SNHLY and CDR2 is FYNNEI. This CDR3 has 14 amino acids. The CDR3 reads CASSPTGALHGYTF. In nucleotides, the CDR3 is TGTGCCAGCAGTCCAACAGGGGCCCTCCATGGCTACACCTTC. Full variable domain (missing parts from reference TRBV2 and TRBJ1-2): EPEVTQTPSHQVTQMGQEVILRCVPISNHLYFYWYRQILGQKVEFLVSFYNNEISEKSEIFDDQFSVERPDGSNFTLKIRSTKLEDSAMYFCASSPTGALHGYTFGSGTRLTVV.

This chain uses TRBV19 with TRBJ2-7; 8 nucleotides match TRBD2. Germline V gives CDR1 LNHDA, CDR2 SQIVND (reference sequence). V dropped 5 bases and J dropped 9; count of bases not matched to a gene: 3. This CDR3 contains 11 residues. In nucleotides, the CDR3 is TGTGCCAGTAGTGCTAGCGGGCCGCAGTACTTC. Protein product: CASSASGPQYF.